Shown below are 5 T cell receptor beta chains from a single sample sequenced in a study of blood T cell repertoires in COVID-19. Here immunoSEQ multiplex PCR was the method, and the copy in TCRdb shows in-frame clones only, minus some. The sample records 25,000 to 35,000 clones, around 90% being singletons. The specimen sequenced was peripheral blood. These receptors were taken from a woman in her thirties or forties with active or convalescent COVID-19.

This chain connects TRBV7-2 to TRBJ2-2, with TRBD1 as a possible D gene (6 bases). The V gene lost 5 bases and the J gene lost 4 bases, with 17 bases spanning the gap. CDR3 size: 16 residues. The germline CDR1 and CDR2 sequences are SGHTA and FQGNSA. CDR3 DNA sequence: TGTGCCAGCAGCCACTCCAGGGGCAGTAGCACCGGGGAGCTGTTTTTT. Protein product: CASSHSRGSSTGELFF.

The sample holds one count of this clone. This chain connects TRBV28 to TRBJ2-7; TRBD2 matches at 13 bases. After removal of 6 bases from V and 3 bases from J, the junction contained 11 bases not matched to a gene. The CDR3 runs 17 residues. CDR1 is MDHEN, CDR2 SYDVKM, per germline. The CDR3 nucleotides read TGTGCCAGCAGACATCATGGGACTAGCGGGACCTACTACGAGCAGTACTTC. Amino acids: CASRHHGTSGTYYEQYF.

This clone was picked up one time. This chain joins TRBV7-9 and TRBJ2-7; D is possibly TRBD2 (5 bases). The V end lost 5 bases, the J end lost 2 bases, and 16 bases lay between the germline ends. Germline loops: CDR1 SEHNR, CDR2 FQNEAQ (reference sequence). This CDR3 region has 15 residues. In DNA, the CDR3 is TGTGCCAGCAGCCCCGTTGGACTTGGAGCCTACGAGCAGTACTTC. Its protein is CASSPVGLGAYEQYF.

This chain links TRBV3-1 (or the pseudogene TRBV3-2) with TRBJ2-1, with 7 bases matching TRBD1. The ends lost 1 base at V and 4 bases at J; junction bases unmatched: 7. Germline assignment: CDR1 LGHDT and CDR2 YNNKEL (reference sequence). The length of the CDR3 is 16 residues. This CDR3 is CASSQAGQASYNEQFF. The CDR3 nucleotides read TGTGCCAGCAGCCAAGCCGGACAGGCCTCTTACAATGAGCAGTTCTTC.

The chain has TRBV27 and TRBJ2-7; TRBD1 matches at 9 bases. Germline trimming cut 4 bases from V and 4 bases from J; bases unmatched to any gene: 11. Germline-derived CDR1 and CDR2 are MNHEY and SMNVEV (reference sequence). The CDR3 is made up of 16 amino acids. The chain's CDR3 is CASSSMTGTGIYEQYF. The CDR3 DNA reads as TGTGCCAGCAGTTCAATGACCGGGACAGGGATTTACGAGCAGTACTTC.